This TCR beta chain was retrieved from a study of T and B cells in COVID-19 patients. The V gene's germline CDR1 is SGHRS and CDR2 YFSETQ. V lost 1 base and J 5 bases, leaving 13 bases between the germline ends. This CDR3 has 15 residues. BIOMED2 TRB-A/B primer pools were used in multiplex TRB PCR. TCRdb fed the multiplex PCR reads into MiXCR, producing one record per CDR3 protein. Among just over 5,000 distinct CDR3 sequences listed, nearly 20% were seen once. This clonotype was picked up many times. Blood genomic DNA input for TRB amplification was about 250-500 ng. The receptor was derived from a human donor who had recovered from COVID-19. The source material was blood. The chain employs TRBV5-1 and TRBJ2-1; D is undetermined. The CDR3 protein is CASSLIGLGNNEQFF. The DNA of the CDR3 is TGCGCCAGCAGCTTGATTGGGTTAGGGAACAATGAGCAGTTCTTC.